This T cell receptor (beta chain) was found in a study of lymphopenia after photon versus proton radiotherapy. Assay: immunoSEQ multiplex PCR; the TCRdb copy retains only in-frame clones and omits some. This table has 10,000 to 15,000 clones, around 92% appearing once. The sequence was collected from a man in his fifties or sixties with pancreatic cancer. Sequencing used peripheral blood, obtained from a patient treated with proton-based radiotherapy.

The CDR3 DNA reads as TGTGCCAGCAGCGCCCGGTGGGATTCACCCCTCCACTTT. Protein sequence: CASSARWDSPLHF. This sequence joins TRBV9 and TRBJ1-6; no clear D gene. The CDR3 has 13 residues. The germline V gene has CDR1 SGDLS and CDR2 YYNGEE. Trimming left V 3 bases short and J 8 bases short, with 9 bases between.